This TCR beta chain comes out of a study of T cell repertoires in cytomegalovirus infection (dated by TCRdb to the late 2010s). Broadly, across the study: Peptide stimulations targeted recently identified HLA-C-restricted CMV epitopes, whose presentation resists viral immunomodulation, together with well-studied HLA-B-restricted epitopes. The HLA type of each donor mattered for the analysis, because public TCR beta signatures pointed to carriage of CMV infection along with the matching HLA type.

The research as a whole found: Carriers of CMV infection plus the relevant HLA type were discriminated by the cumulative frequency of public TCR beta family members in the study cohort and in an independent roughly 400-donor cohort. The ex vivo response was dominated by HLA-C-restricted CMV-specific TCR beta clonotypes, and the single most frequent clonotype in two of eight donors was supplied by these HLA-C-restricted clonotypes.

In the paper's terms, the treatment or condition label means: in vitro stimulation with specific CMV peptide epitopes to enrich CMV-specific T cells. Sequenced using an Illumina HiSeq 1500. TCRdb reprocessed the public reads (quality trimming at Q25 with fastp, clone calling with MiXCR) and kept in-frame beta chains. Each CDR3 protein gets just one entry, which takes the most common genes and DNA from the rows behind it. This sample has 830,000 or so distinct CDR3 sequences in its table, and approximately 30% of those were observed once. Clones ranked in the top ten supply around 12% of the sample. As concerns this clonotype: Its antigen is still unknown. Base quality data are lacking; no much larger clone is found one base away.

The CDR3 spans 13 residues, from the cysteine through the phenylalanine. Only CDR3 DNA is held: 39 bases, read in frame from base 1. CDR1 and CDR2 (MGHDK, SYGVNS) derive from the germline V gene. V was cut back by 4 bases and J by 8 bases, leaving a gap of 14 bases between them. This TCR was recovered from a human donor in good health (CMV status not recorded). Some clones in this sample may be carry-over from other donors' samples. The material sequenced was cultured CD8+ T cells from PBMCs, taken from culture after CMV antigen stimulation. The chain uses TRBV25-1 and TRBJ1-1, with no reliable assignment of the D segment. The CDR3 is CASSVGGKGEAFF. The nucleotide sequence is TGTGCCAGCAGTGTAGGTGGAAAAGGCGAAGCTTTCTTT.